The 18 T cell receptor beta chains listed next were all sequenced from one sample in a study of CD8 T cells in ankylosing spondylitis. TCRdb used MiXCR to reprocess the 5' RACE reads, holding one entry per CDR3 protein. The repertoire holds about 360,000 distinct CDR3 sequences, approximately 22% seen once, with around 13% in the top ten. Sequencing was performed on blood, either unsorted or a sorted T cell fraction (not recorded which). Receptor source: a male donor with ankylosing spondylitis or in good health (not recorded which).

The CDR3 is CASRSLGGDTQYF. DNA of the CDR3: TGTGCCAGCAGATCGCTGGGTGGAGATACGCAGTATTTT. The rearrangement uses TRBV6-1 and TRBJ2-3; D is unresolved. Germline V gene data show CDR1 as MNHNS and CDR2 as SASEGT. The V and J ends lost 6 bases and 5 bases respectively, with 12 bases between them. The CDR3 is 13 residues long.

J is TRBJ2-7 and V is TRBV12-3 or TRBV12-4; 7 bases map to TRBD1. The CDR3 has 14 amino acids. J gave up 5 bases and V 6 bases, and 10 bases lay outside the gene matches. The CDR3 protein is CASSQGDRANEQYF. In DNA form, the CDR3 reads TGTGCCAGCAGCCAAGGTGACAGGGCCAACGAGCAGTACTTC.

This clonotype was seen more than once but under ten times. The genes are TRBV5-6 and TRBJ2-3, with D tentatively TRBD2 (6 bases). Germline lookup yields CDR1 SGHDT and CDR2 YYEEEE. The V and J ends lost 2 bases and 6 bases respectively, with 22 bases between them. The length of the CDR3 is 17 residues. The CDR3 region has the DNA TGTGCCAGCAGCTTACCCCCCTTCGCGGGGAATCACGATACGCAGTATTTT. Translation gives CASSLPPFAGNHDTQYF.

This clonotype was counted only a few times. The V call is TRBV6-1, the J call TRBJ2-1; 11 bases agree with TRBD2. The CDR3 spans 15 residues. Per the germline V gene, CDR1 is MNHNS and CDR2 is SASEGT. V shed 5 bases, J shed 5 bases, and the junction held 5 bases outside the gene matches. The CDR3 DNA reads TGTGCCAGCAGTCCGACTAGCGGGGCGCACAATGAGCAGTTCTTC. Residues: CASSPTSGAHNEQFF.

This clonotype has a handful of counts. The chain is built from TRBV5-5 and TRBJ2-1; possible D gene TRBD2, 6 bases. Germline V gene lookup returns CDR1 SGHKS and CDR2 YYEKEE (reference sequence). The CDR3 loop spans 13 amino acids. V was pared by 0 bases and J by 8 bases, with 9 bases between. CDR3 residues: CASSLGGVDEQFF. Written as DNA, the CDR3 is TGTGCCAGCAGCTTGGGGGGGGTCGATGAGCAGTTCTTC.

The chain joins TRBV4-2 to TRBJ2-5; tentative D call: TRBD2 (5 bases). Per germline, CDR1 LGHNA and CDR2 YNFKEQ. CDR3 length: 14 residues. V lost 4 bases, J lost 5 bases, and 14 bases lay in between. For the CDR3, the DNA is TGTGCCAGCAGCCTAGCAGACCCGGGGGAGACCCAGTACTTC. Translation: CASSLADPGETQYF.

The genes are TRBV25-1 and TRBJ2-3; D is perhaps TRBD1 or TRBD2 (6 bases each). Trimming took 2 bases from V and 5 from J, leaving 17 bases between them. The CDR3 extends over 16 amino acids. The germline gives CDR1 MGHDK, CDR2 SYGVNS. The CDR3, as DNA: TGTGCCAGCAGTGAAATTGGGGGGCTCGGGGGAGATACGCAGTATTTT. It yields the protein CASSEIGGLGGDTQYF.

This chain connects TRBV11-1 to TRBJ2-3; D is possibly TRBD1 (6 bases). V lost 1 base and J 9 bases, leaving 29 bases between the germline ends. Looked up from germline, CDR1 is SGHAT and CDR2 is FQDESV (reference sequence). This CDR3 has 19 residues. The CDR3 reads CASSLGDPRDKDLGWTQYF. CDR3 DNA: TGTGCCAGCAGCTTAGGGGACCCCAGGGACAAGGACTTGGGGTGGACGCAGTATTTT.

The rearrangement uses TRBV7-9 and TRBJ2-1; D is uncertain. The germline V gene has CDR1 SEHNR and CDR2 FQNEAQ (reference sequence). V was shortened by 3 bases and J by 6 bases, with 6 bases between the two germline ends. The CDR3 totals 12 residues. The CDR3 region has the DNA TGTGCCAGCAGCTTCCCCTCCAATGAGCAGTTCTTC. Its protein is CASSFPSNEQFF.

There are a few counts of this clonotype. V is TRBV21-1 and J is TRBJ2-7; TRBD2, the D gene given by the table, was not confirmed from the DNA. TRBV21-1 is a listed pseudogene. The length of the CDR3 is 14 residues. The CDR3 coding sequence is TGTGCCAGCAGCTGCCGGCGGGAGACCTACGAGCAGTACTTC. Translation: CASSCRRETYEQYF.

This clonotype was seen a few times. The DNA for the CDR3 is TGTGCCAGCATGGACACTGAAGCTTTCTTT. Its protein product is CASMDTEAFF. This chain joins TRBV12-3 or TRBV12-4 and TRBJ1-1; D is unresolved. The CDR3 loop spans 10 amino acids. Trimming took off 7 bases at V and 3 bases at J, with 3 bases between the two ends.

J is TRBJ2-7 and V is TRBV20-1, with 13 bases fitting TRBD2. There are 13 residues in the CDR3. Germline assignment: CDR1 DFQATT and CDR2 SNEGSKA (reference sequence). Trimming at V came to 6 bases and at J to 4 bases, leaving 3 bases not matched to a gene. The CDR3 reads CSAWTSGGYEQYF. The CDR3 nucleotides read TGCAGTGCATGGACTAGCGGGGGTTACGAGCAGTACTTC.

The sample holds many counts of this clonotype. The V and J genes are TRBV12-3 or TRBV12-4 and TRBJ2-7, with 7 nucleotides matching TRBD1. The CDR3 loop spans 13 amino acids. V dropped 6 bases and J dropped 0; count of bases not matched to a gene: 2. In DNA form, the CDR3 reads TGTGCCAGCAGCCGGGACAGCTCCTACGAGCAGTACTTC. This codes for CASSRDSSYEQYF.

The rearrangement joins TRBV14 to TRBJ2-1; no reliable D call. The CDR3 is 15 residues long. Trimming removed 1 base from V and 0 bases from J, with 7 bases in between. Germline loops: CDR1 SGHDN, CDR2 FVKESK. The CDR3 loop reads CASSQGFSSYNEQFF. CDR3 nucleotide sequence: TGTGCCAGCAGCCAAGGATTTAGCTCCTACAATGAGCAGTTCTTC. Complete variable domain (other parts from reference TRBV14 and TRBJ2-1): EAGVTQFPSHSVIEKGQTVTLRCDPISGHDNLYWYRRVMGKEIKFLLHFVKESKQDESGMPNNRFLAERTGGTYSTLKVQPAELEDSGVYFCASSQGFSSYNEQFFGPGTRLTVL.

This clonotype has a count of ten or more. V usage is TRBV9 and J usage is TRBJ2-7, with D possibly matching TRBD1 (6 bases). The V gene lost 3 bases and the J gene lost 2 bases, with 6 bases spanning the gap. Looked up from germline, CDR1 is SGDLS and CDR2 is YYNGEE. CDR3 size: 12 residues. CDR3 amino acids: CASSGTAYEQYF. The CDR3 DNA sequence: TGTGCCAGCAGCGGGACAGCCTACGAGCAGTACTTC.

The V call is TRBV28, the J call TRBJ2-7; D is uncertain. Germline CDR1 and CDR2: MDHEN and SYDVKM. There are 16 residues in the CDR3. Trimming removed 8 bases from V and 4 bases from J, with 24 bases in between. The CDR3 here is CASGSTHGRLPYEQYF. The DNA of the CDR3 is TGTGCCAGCGGCTCGACGCATGGACGCCTTCCTTACGAGCAGTACTTC.

There are a few counts of this clonotype. It is likely a read error, because the conserved phenylalanine at the end of the CDR3 is missing. The chain combines TRBV12-3 or TRBV12-4 with TRBJ2-7; possible D gene TRBD2, 5 bases. Trimming removed 5 bases at V and 6 bases at J, with 11 bases between. The CDR3 has 12 residues. Here the CDR3 reads CASSPDLAEQYS. As DNA, the CDR3 is TGTGCCAGCAGTCCGGACTTGGCCGAGCAGTACTCC.

In its sample, this clonotype was seen a few times. The gene calls are TRBV9 and TRBJ2-7; TRBD1 matches at 9 bases. Trimming removed 0 bases from V and 4 bases from J; junction bases left unmatched: 2. Germline-derived CDR1 and CDR2 are SGDLS and YYNGEE. The CDR3 contains 14 residues. The CDR3 protein is CASSVAGTGYEQYF. The CDR3 coding sequence is TGTGCCAGCAGCGTAGCTGGGACAGGGTACGAGCAGTACTTC. Filled out from reference TRBV9 and TRBJ2-7, the complete variable domain reads DSGVTQTPKHLITATGQRVTLRCSPRSGDLSVYWYQQSLDQGLQFLIQYYNGEERAKGNILERFSAQQFPDLHSELNLSSLELGDSALYFCASSVAGTGYEQYFGPGTRLTVT.